This T cell receptor beta chain was retrieved from a study of blood T cell repertoires in COVID-19. As for the study in general: Sample material is recorded as cDNA or gDNA derived from T cells, B-cell-depleted T cells, or PBMCs.

Authors' processing steps: Reference gene primer amplification in the assay estimated nucleated cell counts. Using immunoSEQ multiplex PCR, the repertoire was profiled, and TCRdb retains in-frame clones only, with some absent. Clone size and V and J calls were adopted from that table, with D and trimming inferred from the DNA. The sample yields roughly 200,000 clones, 86% seen once. This clone was detected a few times. The sample comprised peripheral blood. The clonotype was recovered from a woman in her 30s with active or convalescent COVID-19.

CDR3 loop: CASSLRGRSTDTQYF. CDR3 coding DNA: TGTGCCAGCAGCTTGCGGGGGAGAAGCACAGATACGCAGTATTTT. The rearrangement links TRBV5-4 to TRBJ2-3; a weak D match, TRBD2 (6 bases). The CDR3 sequence is 15 residues long. From germline, CDR1 is SGHNT and CDR2 YYREEE (reference sequence). The germline V and J ends were trimmed by 1 base and 0 bases, with 9 bases remaining between them.